This is a list of T cell receptor beta chains from one sample in a study of blood T cell repertoires in COVID-19. Some clones are missing from TCRdb's copy, which holds only in-frame ones; the method was immunoSEQ multiplex PCR. This sample has tens of thousands of clones, with around 77% found just once. Sample: peripheral blood. These receptors originate from a man in his 70s with COVID-19, enrolled during active disease. Both conserved end residues are part of each CDR3. D genes are given only for firm matches. A clone size is listed for some rows: how often the clone was seen (once, few, many), or a class if it is expanded.

d_call	v_call	j_call	clone_size	cdr3_nt	cdr3_aa
-	TRBV2	TRBJ2-1	-	TGTGCCAGCAGCGCGATGGGGGAGGTGTTCTTC	CASSAMGEVFF
-	TRBV27	TRBJ1-2	-	TGTGCCAGCAGTTTAAATTTTAAACAGGGAGTCTATGGCTACACCTTC	CASSLNFKQGVYGYTF
-	TRBV28	TRBJ1-5	once	TGTGCCAGCAGTTTAGATACAGGTTATAGCAATCAGCCCCAGCATTTT	CASSLDTGYSNQPQHF
TRBD1	TRBV6-5	TRBJ2-7	few	TGTGCCAGCAGTTACTCACGGGACAGGTACCACGAGCAGTACTTC	CASSYSRDRYHEQYF
TRBD1	TRBV7-9	TRBJ1-1	-	TGTGCCAGCAGCACAGGACAGGGTTCCAGCACTGAAGCTTTCTTT	CASSTGQGSSTEAFF
-	TRBV19	TRBJ2-7	-	TGTGCCAGTAGTAGAGTCGATGGGCCCCTCTACGAGCAGTACTTC	CASSRVDGPLYEQYF
-	TRBV6-1	TRBJ2-7	-	TGTGCCAGCAGTGAAGCATCCCCCTGGGCAGGGGCCGAGCAGTACTTC	CASSEASPWAGAEQYF
TRBD2	TRBV7-8	TRBJ2-1	-	TGTGCCAGCAGCAAAGCAGCTAGCGGCTACAATGAGCAGTTCTTC	CASSKAASGYNEQFF
-	TRBV6-6	TRBJ1-1	-	TGTGCCAGCTGTACCACAGACCTGAACACTGAAGCTTTCTTT	CASCTTDLNTEAFF
-	TRBV3-1/TRBV3-2	TRBJ1-4	-	TGTGCCAGCAGCCAAGAACATCCGGGGACAACTAATGAAAAACTGTTTTTT	CASSQEHPGTTNEKLFF
TRBD2	TRBV19	TRBJ2-1	-	TGTGCCAGTACAGGGACTAGCGGGAGGGGCTTTAACAATGAGCAGTTCTTC	CASTGTSGRGFNNEQFF
-	TRBV6-6	TRBJ1-2	-	TGTGCCAGCAGTTACTCGTCCAGTCCTAACTATGGCTACACCTTC	CASSYSSSPNYGYTF
TRBD2	TRBV19	TRBJ2-1	-	TGTGCCAGTATCCGGGAGGGGTACAATGAGCAGTTCTTC	CASIREGYNEQFF
TRBD2	TRBV9	TRBJ2-7	few	TGTGCCAGCAGCGTAGCTAGCGGGAGGGGCGAGCAGTACTTC	CASSVASGRGEQYF
TRBD2	TRBV6-5	TRBJ2-1	-	TGTGCCAGCAGTTCGGGACTAGCAGGGGAGCAGTTCTTC	CASSSGLAGEQFF
TRBD1	TRBV4-3	TRBJ2-7	-	TGCGCCAGCAGCCAAGATTTAGGGGGCGGTTACGAGCAGTACTTC	CASSQDLGGGYEQYF
-	TRBV28	TRBJ2-6	-	TGTGCCAGCAGGGGCCGGACAGTCGCTGGGGCCAACGTCCTGACTTTC	CASRGRTVAGANVLTF
TRBD2	TRBV28	TRBJ2-7	-	TGTGCCAGCAGACTCCCCAGGGGGCTACCGACTAGCGGGAACTACGAGCAGTACTTC	CASRLPRGLPTSGNYEQYF
-	TRBV7-2	TRBJ2-3	once	TGTGCCAGCAGCGGAAGTAGCGGCACAGATACGCAGTATTTT	CASSGSSGTDTQYF
-	TRBV5-1	TRBJ2-1	-	TGCGCCAGCAGCTTGGGGGGTACGGGAGCCTACAATGAGCAGTTCTTC	CASSLGGTGAYNEQFF
-	TRBV3-1/TRBV3-2	TRBJ1-1	-	TGTGCCAGCACGCGTCCGGGACAAATGAACACTGAAGCTTTCTTT	CASTRPGQMNTEAFF
TRBD2	TRBV2	TRBJ2-3	-	TGTGCCAACCGACGGAACAGACTAGCGGAGTCCACAGATACGCAGTATTTT	CANRRNRLAESTDTQYF
-	TRBV5-1	TRBJ2-3	-	TGCGCCAGCAGCGGCAGGGCCAGCACAGATACGCAGTATTTT	CASSGRASTDTQYF
-	TRBV28	TRBJ2-7	-	TGTGCCAGCAGTGCGAGCGGAGCGTCCTACGAGCAGTACTTC	CASSASGASYEQYF
-	TRBV29-1	TRBJ1-1	few	TGCACCTGCGAATTCATGAACACTGAAGCTTTCTTT	CTCEFMNTEAFF
-	TRBV4-3	TRBJ2-5	-	TGCGCCAGCAGCCAAGAGCGGGCAGTCCAAGAGACCCAGTACTTC	CASSQERAVQETQYF
-	TRBV13	TRBJ2-6	-	TGTGCCAGCAGCTTGACAGCCTCTGGGGCCAACGTCCTGACTTTC	CASSLTASGANVLTF
-	TRBV5-4	TRBJ2-7	-	TGTGCCAGCAGACAAGACAGTTCTCCCTACGAGCAGTACTTC	CASRQDSSPYEQYF
TRBD2	TRBV9	TRBJ2-7	-	TGTGCCAGCAGCTCCGCCCGGGGGGGCGTCTCCTACGAGCAGTACTTC	CASSSARGGVSYEQYF
-	TRBV5-5	TRBJ1-2	few	TGTGCCAGCAGCGCCGGAGGTAACTATGGCTACACCTTC	CASSAGGNYGYTF
TRBD1	TRBV7-2	TRBJ2-5	-	TGTGCCAGCAGCTCACGGACAGGGCTACAAGAGACCCAGTACTTC	CASSSRTGLQETQYF
TRBD1	TRBV11-2	TRBJ2-7	-	TGTGCCAGCAGTTCGGACAGGGGACTCTACGAGCAGTACTTC	CASSSDRGLYEQYF
-	TRBV4-2	TRBJ1-5	-	TGTGCCAGCAGCCAAGATATACAGGGAAATCAGCCCCAGCATTTT	CASSQDIQGNQPQHF
TRBD1	TRBV7-6	TRBJ1-1	once	TGTGCCAGCAGCTTAGCGGGGACAGGGGGCGAAAAAGCTTTCTTT	CASSLAGTGGEKAFF
TRBD2	TRBV10-2	TRBJ2-7	-	TGCGCCAGCTTCGGGACTAGCTCCTACGAGCAGTACTTC	CASFGTSSYEQYF
-	TRBV6-1	TRBJ1-5	-	TGTGCCAGCAGTGACCGGTCCAATCAGCCCCAGCATTTT	CASSDRSNQPQHF
-	TRBV6-1	TRBJ2-5	few	TGTGCCAGCAGTGACAGAGCGGAAGAGACCCAGTACTTC	CASSDRAEETQYF
-	TRBV7-3	TRBJ1-2	few	TGTGCCAGCAGCCCAGCGATGGGCTATGGCTACACCTTC	CASSPAMGYGYTF
TRBD2	TRBV6-1	TRBJ2-2	-	TGTGCCAGCAGTGACCAACTAGCGGGTCCGAACACCGGGGAGCTGTTTTTT	CASSDQLAGPNTGELFF
TRBD2	TRBV7-2	TRBJ2-3	-	TGTGCCAGCAGCCCCAGACTAGCGGGAGATACGCAGTATTTT	CASSPRLAGDTQYF
TRBD2	TRBV19	TRBJ2-7	-	TGTGCCAGTAGTCGCGGCAGCGGGAACTATTACGAGCAGTACTTC	CASSRGSGNYYEQYF
-	TRBV28	TRBJ1-1	-	TGTGCCAGCACCTTAGGACTAGCAGGTGAAGCTTTCTTT	CASTLGLAGEAFF
TRBD2	TRBV28	TRBJ2-7	-	TGTGCCAGTGGGACTAGCGGAATCTACGAGCAGTACTTC	CASGTSGIYEQYF
-	TRBV28	TRBJ2-3	-	TGTGCCAGCAGCCCGAGCGGAGGAGTTGATACGCAGTATTTT	CASSPSGGVDTQYF
TRBD2	TRBV7-9	TRBJ2-7	once	TGTGCCAGCAGCTTAGGGACTAGCGGCCGAGTCTACGAGCAGTACTTC	CASSLGTSGRVYEQYF
TRBD2	TRBV28	TRBJ2-1	-	TGTGCCAGCAGTTTATACCCAGAGATAGCGGGGACCGCCAATGAGCAGTTCTTC	CASSLYPEIAGTANEQFF